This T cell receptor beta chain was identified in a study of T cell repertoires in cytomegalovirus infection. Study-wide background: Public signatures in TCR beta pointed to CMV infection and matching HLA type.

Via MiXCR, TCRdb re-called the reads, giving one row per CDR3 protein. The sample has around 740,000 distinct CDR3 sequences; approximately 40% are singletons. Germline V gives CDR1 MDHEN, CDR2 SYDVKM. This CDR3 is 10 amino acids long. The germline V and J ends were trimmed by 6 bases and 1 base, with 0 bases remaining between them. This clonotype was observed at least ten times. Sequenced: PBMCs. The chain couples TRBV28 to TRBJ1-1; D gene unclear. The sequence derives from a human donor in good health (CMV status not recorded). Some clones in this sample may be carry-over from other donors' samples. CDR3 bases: TGTGCCAGCAGGAACACTGAAGCTTTCTTT. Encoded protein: CASRNTEAFF.